A selection of T cell receptor beta chains follows, all from one sample in a study of shared clonotypes between healthy human individuals. The repertoire was sequenced with immunoSEQ multiplex PCR; TCRdb's copy has only in-frame clones and lacks some. The sample has 90,000 to 130,000 clones, 68% seen once. The sequenced material came from memory CD8+ T cells sorted from blood. The receptors derive from a young woman in good health. The CDR3 runs from the conserved cysteine through the conserved F or W. A D gene is named only where the DNA matches it firmly. Rows give clone size only sometimes, using once, few, many, or a class for an expanded clone.

clone size,V gene,D gene,J gene,CDR3 protein,CDR3 DNA
once,TRBV5-5,.,TRBJ1-1,CASSLEDNNMEAFF,TGTGCCAGCAGCTTGGAAGATAATAATATGGAAGCTTTCTTT
.,TRBV5-5,.,TRBJ2-7,CASSLAVGPVHEQYF,TGTGCCAGCAGCTTGGCCGTGGGCCCAGTCCACGAGCAGTACTTC
.,TRBV28,.,TRBJ2-7,CATGRGLLEQYF,TGTGCCACCGGGAGGGGGCTACTCGAGCAGTACTTC
.,TRBV25-1,TRBD1,TRBJ2-7,CASSEGDRENEQYF,TGTGCCAGCAGTGAAGGAGACAGGGAAAACGAGCAGTACTTC
.,TRBV5-1,.,TRBJ2-1,CASSSDSNGYNEQFF,TGCGCCAGCAGCTCCGACAGTAACGGTTACAATGAGCAGTTCTTC
.,TRBV10-3,TRBD1,TRBJ2-7,CAISPGGVAYEQYF,TGTGCCATCAGTCCAGGGGGAGTCGCCTACGAGCAGTACTTC
.,TRBV5-4,.,TRBJ1-4,CASSPTASTNEKLFF,TGTGCCAGCAGCCCCACCGCTTCAACTAATGAAAAACTGTTTTTT
.,TRBV28,.,TRBJ1-2,CASRDAVRYGYTF,TGTGCCAGCAGGGACGCAGTGCGGTATGGCTACACCTTC
.,TRBV28,.,TRBJ1-5,CASSFERDIGQPQHF,TGTGCCAGCAGTTTTGAGAGGGACATCGGACAGCCCCAGCATTTT
.,TRBV27,TRBD2,TRBJ2-1,CASGQLLAGGYNEQFF,TGTGCCAGCGGACAGTTGCTAGCGGGAGGGTACAATGAGCAGTTCTTC
.,TRBV4-2,.,TRBJ2-3,CASSQDGTIRTDTQYF,TGTGCCAGCAGCCAAGATGGAACTATACGAACAGATACGCAGTATTTT
.,TRBV5-1,.,TRBJ1-2,CASSLAPNYGYTF,TGCGCCAGCAGCTTGGCCCCTAACTATGGCTACACCTTC
.,TRBV5-6,.,TRBJ2-3,CASRYQGGSTDTQYF,TGTGCCAGCAGATATCAGGGTGGTAGCACAGATACGCAGTATTTT
.,TRBV5-1,.,TRBJ2-5,CASSSEKSDRRETQYF,TGCGCCAGCAGCTCTGAGAAGTCGGACAGACGGGAGACCCAGTACTTC
.,TRBV5-1,TRBD2,TRBJ2-7,CASSLVIPAGGEQYF,TGCGCCAGCAGCTTGGTCATTCCGGCGGGAGGGGAGCAGTACTTC
.,TRBV5-1,.,TRBJ2-7,CASRSEYEQYF,TGCGCCAGCAGATCTGAGTACGAGCAGTACTTC
.,TRBV7-9,.,TRBJ1-3,CASSLGGGGNTIYF,TGTGCCAGCAGCTTAGGGGGAGGTGGAAACACCATATATTTT
few,TRBV2,TRBD2,TRBJ2-7,CASRLREGYEQYF,TGTGCCAGCAGGCTCCGGGAGGGCTACGAGCAGTACTTC
.,TRBV19,TRBD2,TRBJ2-3,CASSIWIAGTDTQYF,TGTGCCAGTAGTATATGGATAGCGGGAACGGATACGCAGTATTTT
.,TRBV5-1,.,TRBJ1-2,CASSLYYGVLGPLAFGYTF,TGCGCCAGCAGCTTGTACTACGGGGTTTTGGGGCCTCTTGCGTTTGGCTACACCTTC
.,TRBV18,.,TRBJ2-5,CASSPSDQETQYF,TGTGCCAGCTCACCTAGCGACCAAGAGACCCAGTACTTC
.,TRBV6-5,.,TRBJ1-1,CASSYGQGEAFF,TGTGCCAGCAGTTATGGGCAGGGTGAGGCTTTCTTT
.,TRBV4-2,TRBD2,TRBJ2-7,CASSQEWLGRALSSLYEQYF,TGTGCCAGCAGCCAAGAGTGGCTCGGGAGGGCCCTTAGTTCCCTCTACGAGCAGTACTTC
.,TRBV6-1,TRBD1,TRBJ1-2,CASSEGDSDGYTF,TGTGCCAGCAGTGAGGGGGACAGTGATGGCTACACCTTC
.,TRBV6-6,TRBD1,TRBJ2-2,CASSDGTGDTGELFF,TGTGCCAGCAGTGATGGCACAGGGGACACCGGGGAGCTGTTTTTT
.,TRBV25-1,.,TRBJ1-2,CASRAPGRAYGYTF,TGTGCCAGCAGAGCCCCCGGTAGGGCCTATGGCTACACCTTC
many,TRBV6-4,.,TRBJ2-3,CASSLSGTDTQYF,TGTGCCAGCAGCCTCTCGGGGACAGATACGCAGTATTTT
.,TRBV28,.,TRBJ1-5,CASGPLMELQNSNQPQHF,TGTGCCAGCGGACCGCTCATGGAACTCCAAAATAGCAATCAGCCCCAGCATTTT
.,TRBV4-1,.,TRBJ2-6,CASSQETSFSGANVLTF,TGCGCCAGCAGCCAGGAGACGTCCTTCTCTGGGGCCAACGTCCTGACTTTC
few,TRBV7-9,.,TRBJ2-7,CASSSSGLDEQYF,TGTGCCAGCAGCTCCTCCGGTTTGGACGAGCAGTACTTC
.,TRBV5-6,.,TRBJ1-1,CASSFPDSSEAFF,TGTGCCAGCAGCTTCCCGGACAGCTCTGAAGCTTTCTTT
few,TRBV6-4,.,TRBJ2-7,CASSYSSEQYF,TGTGCCAGCAGTTACTCGAGCGAGCAGTACTTC
.,TRBV7-9,.,TRBJ1-4,CASSRPPQQGTFF,TGTGCCAGCAGCCGCCCTCCCCAACAGGGCACGTTTTTT
.,TRBV7-9,TRBD2,TRBJ2-3,CASSPTTSGRAYSTDTQYF,TGTGCCAGCAGCCCGACGACTAGCGGGAGGGCCTATAGCACAGATACGCAGTATTTT
.,TRBV4-1,.,TRBJ2-2,CASSLDISTGELFF,TGCGCCAGCAGCCTAGACATTTCCACCGGGGAGCTGTTTTTT
.,TRBV7-2,TRBD1,TRBJ2-2,CASSQGGLGTEATGELFF,TGTGCCAGCAGCCAAGGGGGATTGGGGACAGAGGCCACCGGGGAGCTGTTTTTT
.,TRBV2,.,TRBJ2-5,CASSGGLQQETQYF,TGTGCCAGCAGTGGAGGTTTACAACAAGAGACCCAGTACTTC
many,TRBV28,TRBD2,TRBJ2-7,CASSSPLETSGRNEQYF,TGTGCCAGCAGTTCCCCTCTTGAGACTAGCGGGAGAAACGAGCAGTACTTC
.,TRBV10-3,.,TRBJ1-4,CAISEPGNNEKLFF,TGTGCCATCAGTGAGCCTGGGAATAATGAAAAACTGTTTTTT
.,TRBV10-1,TRBD2,TRBJ2-2,CASSEFGSSGTHTGELFF,TGCGCCAGCAGTGAATTTGGGTCTAGCGGGACCCACACCGGGGAGCTGTTTTTT
.,TRBV28,.,TRBJ2-7,CASSSRDVAYEQYF,TGTGCCAGCAGTTCCCGGGACGTAGCCTACGAGCAGTACTTC
.,TRBV15,.,TRBJ2-3,CATSRGTENTDTQYF,TGTGCCACCAGCAGAGGGACGGAAAACACAGATACGCAGTATTTT
.,TRBV27,TRBD2,TRBJ2-3,CASSLGGDAQYF,TGTGCCAGCAGTTTAGGGGGGGACGCGCAGTATTTT
.,TRBV27,.,TRBJ1-2,CASSLLGSGQGLYGYTF,TGTGCCAGCAGTTTATTGGGAAGTGGCCAGGGACTCTATGGCTACACCTTC
.,TRBV14,TRBD2,TRBJ2-7,CASSQIAGGHDEQYF,TGTGCCAGCAGCCAGATAGCGGGAGGGCATGACGAGCAGTACTTC
once,TRBV10-3,.,TRBJ1-2,CATLRTVVYGYTF,TGTGCCACCTTGCGGACAGTCGTATATGGCTACACCTTC
.,TRBV5-1,TRBD1,TRBJ1-2,CASSLDRGYGYTF,TGCGCCAGCAGCTTGGACAGGGGCTATGGCTACACCTTC
few,TRBV29-1,.,TRBJ2-3,CSVVGGNTDTQYF,TGCAGCGTTGTGGGGGGAAACACAGATACGCAGTATTTT
.,TRBV10-3,TRBD2,TRBJ2-1,CATLTRAGGLDNEQFF,TGTGCCACCCTGACTCGCGCGGGAGGGCTGGACAATGAGCAGTTCTTC
.,TRBV27,TRBD1,TRBJ1-5,CASGRTGANQPQHF,TGTGCCAGCGGAAGGACAGGGGCGAATCAGCCCCAGCATTTT